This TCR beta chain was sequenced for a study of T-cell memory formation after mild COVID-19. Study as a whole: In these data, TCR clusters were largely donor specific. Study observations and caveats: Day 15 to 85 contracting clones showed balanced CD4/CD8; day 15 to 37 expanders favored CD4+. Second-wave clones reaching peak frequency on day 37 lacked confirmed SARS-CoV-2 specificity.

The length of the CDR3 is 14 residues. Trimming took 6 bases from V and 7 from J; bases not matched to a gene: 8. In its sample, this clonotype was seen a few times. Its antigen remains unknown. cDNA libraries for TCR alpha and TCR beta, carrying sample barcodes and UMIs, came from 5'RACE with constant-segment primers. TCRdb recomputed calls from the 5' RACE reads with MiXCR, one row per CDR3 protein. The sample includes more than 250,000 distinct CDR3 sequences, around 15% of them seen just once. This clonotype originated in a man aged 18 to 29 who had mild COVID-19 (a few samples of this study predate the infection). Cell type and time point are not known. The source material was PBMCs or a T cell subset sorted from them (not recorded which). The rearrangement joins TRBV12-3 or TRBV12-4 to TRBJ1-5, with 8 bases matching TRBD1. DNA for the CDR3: TGTGCCAGCAGCTCCCGACAGGGGTTGCAGCCCCAGCATTTT. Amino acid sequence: CASSSRQGLQPQHF.